This TCR beta chain is drawn from a study of blood T cells in healthy people across ages. General observations from the study: Diversity was higher, and naive CD4+ cells more numerous, in long-lived donors than in aged donors. Per million T cells, the diversity of TCR beta decreased roughly linearly as age advanced.

The ends were cut back, 7 bases at V and 3 bases at J, with 3 bases in the middle. Germline V gene data show CDR1 as MDHEN and CDR2 as SYDVKM. The CDR3 runs to 10 residues. Alongside a J-beta primer mix, a sample-barcoded 5' primer served in a second PCR lasting about 7 to 11 cycles. TCRdb recomputed calls from the 5' RACE reads with MiXCR, one row per CDR3 protein. Of some 920,000 distinct CDR3 sequences in the sample, just over 50% were seen once. With respect to this clonotype: What it recognizes is unknown.

This receptor was obtained from a woman aged 60 to 75 in good health. This chain links TRBV28 with TRBJ1-2, with no clear D. What was sequenced was blood. The CDR3 protein is CASNYYGYTF. In DNA, the CDR3 is TGTGCCAGCAACTACTATGGCTACACCTTC.